This passage covers 10 T cell receptor beta chains from one sample sequenced in a study of control samples from healthy donors and cancer patients. Profiled with immunoSEQ multiplex PCR; TCRdb holds only in-frame clones, not every one. This sample carries some 54,000 clones, 95% to 97% of them seen once, and the ten largest clones take around 2%. Material: blood. The receptors here all came from a woman between 25 and 40 years old in good health.

This chain joins TRBV30 and TRBJ1-5; no firm D call. The CDR3 extends over 14 amino acids. CDR1 is GTSNPN and CDR2 is SVGIG in the germline V gene (reference sequence). V was clipped by 0 bases and J by 1 base, with 7 bases between them. CDR3 region: CAWSVGGSNQPQHF. Here the CDR3 DNA reads TGTGCCTGGAGTGTGGGTGGCAGCAATCAGCCCCAGCATTTT.

V and J are TRBV5-1 and TRBJ2-1; D is possibly TRBD1 (5 bases). The CDR3 is 15 residues long. Trimming pared 2 bases from V and 4 bases from J, leaving 13 bases between. Germline CDR1 SGHRS, CDR2 YFSETQ. The chain's CDR3 is CASSLTGTLYNEQFF. The CDR3, as DNA: TGCGCCAGCAGCTTAACAGGAACTCTATACAATGAGCAGTTCTTC.

This rearrangement joins TRBV2 to TRBJ1-1; unclear D gene. CDR3 size: 13 residues. Germline CDR1 is SNHLY and CDR2 is FYNNEI. Trimming pared 7 bases from V and 1 base from J, leaving 10 bases between. This CDR3 is CASTMTANTEAFF. The CDR3 DNA sequence: TGTGCCAGCACTATGACGGCGAACACTGAAGCTTTCTTT.

The chain recombines TRBV19 with TRBJ1-1; no clear D. The germline gives CDR1 LNHDA, CDR2 SQIVND (reference sequence). The CDR3 runs to 14 residues. V lost 3 bases and J lost 0, with 8 bases in between. CDR3 in DNA: TGTGCCAGTAGTATGCGAGCCATGAACACTGAAGCTTTCTTT. This sequence encodes CASSMRAMNTEAFF.

The chain uses TRBV28 and TRBJ2-1, with TRBD2 matching 8 bases. Germline lookup yields CDR1 MDHEN and CDR2 SYDVKM. The CDR3 sequence is 16 residues long. V lost 5 bases to trimming and J lost 6 bases; unmatched junction nucleotides: 12. The CDR3 sequence: CASSPLKAGVGNEQFF. Written as DNA, the CDR3 is TGTGCCAGCAGTCCCTTGAAAGCGGGAGTGGGCAATGAGCAGTTCTTC.

The chain employs TRBV19 and TRBJ2-1, with D possibly TRBD1 on 5 matching bases. Germline CDR1 reads LNHDA; CDR2 reads SQIVND (reference sequence). There are 14 residues in the CDR3. V was cut by 6 bases and J by 0 bases, with 9 bases left in between. The CDR3 loop reads CASSPGFSYNEQFF. The CDR3 coding sequence is TGTGCCAGTAGCCCAGGGTTCTCCTACAATGAGCAGTTCTTC.

The count of this clone is one. The rearrangement uses TRBV2 and TRBJ1-4; no reliable D call. Germline V gene data show CDR1 as SNHLY and CDR2 as FYNNEI. This CDR3 has 15 residues. The V end was cut by 6 bases, the J end by 2 bases, with 13 bases between. CDR3 nucleotide sequence: TGTGCCAGCAGAGCCGGTCAAGGCACTAATGAAAAACTGTTTTTT. This gives the protein CASRAGQGTNEKLFF.

The rearrangement joins TRBV5-4 to TRBJ1-5; TRBD1 is a possible D gene (5 bases). The CDR3 sequence is 13 residues long. Looked up from germline, CDR1 is SGHNT and CDR2 is YYREEE (reference sequence). Trimming left V 0 bases short and J 6 bases short, with 7 bases between. The CDR3 spells CASSLGQGQPQHF. The DNA of the CDR3 is TGTGCCAGCAGCTTGGGCCAGGGTCAGCCCCAGCATTTT.

This chain connects TRBV12-3 or TRBV12-4 to TRBJ2-7; D is uncertain. The CDR3 consists of 12 residues. Trimming pared 4 bases from V and 3 bases from J, leaving 7 bases between. The CDR3 region has the DNA TGTGCCAGCAGTTCTAGTAGCTACGAGCAGTACTTC. It codes for CASSSSSYEQYF.

The rearrangement joins TRBV28 to TRBJ1-2; D is possibly TRBD1 (6 bases). Trimming took 8 bases from V and 10 from J, leaving 23 bases between them. From germline, CDR1 is MDHEN and CDR2 SYDVKM. The CDR3 is 14 residues long. The DNA for the CDR3 is TGTGCCAGCTCAAAGGGGGGGACCGCTCAAGTCTACACCTTC. Translating it yields CASSKGGTAQVYTF.